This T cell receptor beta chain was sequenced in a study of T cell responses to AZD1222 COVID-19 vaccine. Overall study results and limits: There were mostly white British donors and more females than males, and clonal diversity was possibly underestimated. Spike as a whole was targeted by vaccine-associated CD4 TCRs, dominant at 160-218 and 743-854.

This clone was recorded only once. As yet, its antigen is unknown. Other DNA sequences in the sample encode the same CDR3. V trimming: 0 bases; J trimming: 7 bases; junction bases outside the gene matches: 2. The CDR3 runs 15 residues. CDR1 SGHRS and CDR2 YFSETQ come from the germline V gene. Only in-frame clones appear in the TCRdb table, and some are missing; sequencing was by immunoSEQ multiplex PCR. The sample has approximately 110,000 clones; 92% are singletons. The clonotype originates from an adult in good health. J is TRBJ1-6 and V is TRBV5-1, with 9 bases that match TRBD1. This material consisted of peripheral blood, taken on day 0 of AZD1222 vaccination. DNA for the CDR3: TGCGCCAGCAGCTTGGACAGGGGGCGGAATTCACCCCTCCACTTT. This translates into CASSLDRGRNSPLHF.